The source of this T cell receptor beta chain is a study of cytomegalovirus exposure and HLA in healthy donors. Findings of the study overall: It was 164 TCR beta chains that were listed as cytomegalovirus-associated.

From the 120-subject validation cohort, which was separate from the roughly 700-subject first cohort, the donors were drawn. In the case of this clone: What it recognizes is unknown.

The germline gives CDR1 SGHNT, CDR2 YYREEE (reference sequence). The CDR3 sequence is 14 residues long. Trimming left V 0 bases short and J 0 bases short, with 6 bases between. TCRdb's table, derived via immunoSEQ multiplex PCR, lists solely in-frame clones and lacks some. In the table there are some 180,000 clones, roughly 86% of which are singletons. The receptor was derived from a young man in good health and CMV-seropositive. This chain connects TRBV5-4 to TRBJ2-5, with a weak D call TRBD1 (5 bases). Sequenced input: PBMCs. The CDR3 is CASSLGRDQETQYF. The CDR3 region has the DNA TGTGCCAGCAGCTTGGGCAGGGACCAAGAGACCCAGTACTTC.